These T cell receptor beta chains were read from a single sample in a study of blood T cell repertoires in COVID-19. TCRdb keeps only in-frame clones here, not all; method: immunoSEQ multiplex PCR. This table has roughly 280,000 clones, around nine tenths appearing once. Sequencing input: peripheral blood. The receptors were gathered from a woman aged 25 to 39 with COVID-19, enrolled during active disease. The CDR3 runs from the conserved cysteine through the conserved F or W. D genes are given only for firm matches. Size is stated for part of the rows, as once, few or many counts, or as a class when the clone is expanded.

cdr3_nt,cdr3_aa,cdr3_length,clone_size,v_call,d_call,j_call
TGTGCCATCAGTGACAGGGGGCCCTACGAGCAGTACTTC,CAISDRGPYEQYF,13,.,TRBV10-3,TRBD1,TRBJ2-7
TGTGCCAGTACTACGGGACTAGCGGGCCAAGAGACCCAGTACTTC,CASTTGLAGQETQYF,15,.,TRBV19,TRBD2,TRBJ2-5
TGTGCCAGCTCACCAGGCACAGCAGGCACCTTC,CASSPGTAGTF,11,once,TRBV18,.,TRBJ1-2
TGTGCCTGGAGTGTACCCTCCGGGACAAGCTACGAGCAGTACTTC,CAWSVPSGTSYEQYF,15,once,TRBV30,.,TRBJ2-7
TGTGCCAGCAGCTTAGGGAGACAGGGCTACGAGCAGTACTTC,CASSLGRQGYEQYF,14,.,TRBV11-2,TRBD1,TRBJ2-7
TGCGCCAGCAGCTACGACCTCGGGTCTGGCTACACCTTC,CASSYDLGSGYTF,13,.,TRBV5-1,.,TRBJ1-2
TGTGCCAGCAGTTTAGGGGTGGGACAGATGGATGAAAAACTGTTTTTT,CASSLGVGQMDEKLFF,16,.,TRBV28,TRBD1,TRBJ1-4
TGCGCCAGCTCACCCCCGGGACAGGAGCGTGATGGCTACACCTTC,CASSPPGQERDGYTF,15,once,TRBV10-2,TRBD1,TRBJ1-2
TGTGCCAGCAGGCCCCCGGGGGGGGGAGGCAATCAGCCCCAGCATTTT,CASRPPGGGGNQPQHF,16,.,TRBV28,.,TRBJ1-5
TGTGCCAGCAGTAACCCGGGGTTGGGGTCCTACGAGCAGTACTTC,CASSNPGLGSYEQYF,15,.,TRBV28,.,TRBJ2-7
TGTGCCAGCAGTTGGGACAAGAACTATGGCTACACCTTC,CASSWDKNYGYTF,13,.,TRBV7-8,.,TRBJ1-2
TGTGCCAGTAGTAGGTCTTCTAGCGGGAGCTTAGGGCAGTTCTTC,CASSRSSSGSLGQFF,15,.,TRBV19,TRBD2,TRBJ2-1
TGTGCCTGGAGTGTCCAGGGTGTTAGGGAGCTGTTTTTT,CAWSVQGVRELFF,13,.,TRBV30,.,TRBJ2-2
TGTGCCAGCAGCCCCCTAACTAGCGCAGAGACCCAGTACTTC,CASSPLTSAETQYF,14,.,TRBV9,TRBD2,TRBJ2-5
TGTGCCATCAGCCCCGGGACTACCCAAGAGACCCAGTACTTC,CAISPGTTQETQYF,14,.,TRBV10-3,TRBD2,TRBJ2-5
TGCGCCAGCAGACCCACAGGGGCGGGAGGCTACACCTTC,CASRPTGAGGYTF,13,.,TRBV4-1,TRBD1,TRBJ1-2
TGCAGCGTTGAAGCCGTCCGGGGGGCCGAAGCTTTCTTT,CSVEAVRGAEAFF,13,.,TRBV29-1,.,TRBJ1-1
TGCGCCAGCAGCCAACTGGTCAGGGAGGTTTTGGATGGCTACACCTTC,CASSQLVREVLDGYTF,16,.,TRBV4-3,.,TRBJ1-2